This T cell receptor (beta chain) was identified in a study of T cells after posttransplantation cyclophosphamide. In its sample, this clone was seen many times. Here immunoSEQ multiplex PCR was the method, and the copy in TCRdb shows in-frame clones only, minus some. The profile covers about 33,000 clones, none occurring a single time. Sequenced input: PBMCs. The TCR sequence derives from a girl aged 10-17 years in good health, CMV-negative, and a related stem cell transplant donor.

The CDR3 coding sequence is TGTGCCAGTACCCCTAGGGCGGAGGATTCAATGAACACTGAAGCTTTCTTT. Its translation is CASTPRAEDSMNTEAFF. The gene calls are TRBV19 and TRBJ1-1; D not certain. This CDR3 spans 17 amino acids. CDR1 is LNHDA, CDR2 SQIVND, per germline (reference sequence). The V and J ends lost 7 bases and 0 bases respectively, with 21 bases between them. Full variable domain (rest looked up from reference TRBV19 and TRBJ1-1): DGGITQSPKYLFRKEGQNVTLSCEQNLNHDAMYWYRQDPGQGLRLIYYSQIVNDFQKGDIAEGYSVSREKKESFPLTVTSAQKNPTAFYLCASTPRAEDSMNTEAFFGQGTRLTVV.